This TCR beta chain is from a study of response to subunit inactivated influenza vaccine. Points from the study as a whole: Each seasonal flu vaccination may recruit only limited new T cells, authors suggested.

Trimming removed 6 bases from V and 5 bases from J, with 15 bases in between. Looked up from germline, CDR1 is MDHEN and CDR2 is SYDVKM. The CDR3 has 14 amino acids. This clonotype was found a few times. The target antigen is unknown. TCRdb called the RT-PCR reads again in MiXCR, with one record for every CDR3 protein. The sample has 500,000 to 750,000 distinct CDR3 sequences, 11% to 15% seen once; the top ten hold roughly 10%. This sequence originates from a man aged 45-65 years who received an inactivated influenza vaccine. This specimen was PBMCs from blood, taken 11 to 12 days after vaccination. The chain uses TRBV28 and TRBJ2-3; a possible D gene is TRBD2 (7 bases). The CDR3 region is CASSLGGAQDTQYF. CDR3 DNA: TGTGCCAGCAGCTTAGGGGGGGCGCAAGATACGCAGTATTTT.